These 10 T cell receptor beta chains were all obtained from the same sample, sequenced in a study of blood T cell repertoires in COVID-19. Data came from immunoSEQ multiplex PCR; TCRdb stores just in-frame clones and leaves some out. The table records approximately 350,000 clones, 75% to 90% of them present only once. Sequencing was done on a sample of PBMCs or T cells enriched from blood (not recorded which). The receptors shown here come from a woman aged 45 to 65 who had recovered from COVID-19.

This sequence joins TRBV4-1 and TRBJ1-6, with D maybe TRBD1 (6 bases). This CDR3 contains 16 residues. Germline V CDR1 and CDR2: MGHRA, YSYEKL. The V gene lost 3 bases and the J gene lost 4 bases, with 13 bases spanning the gap. CDR3 coding DNA: TGCGCCAGCAGCCAGGACCTGCAGGGGTATAATTCACCCCTCCACTTT. Translated: CASSQDLQGYNSPLHF.

This clone was seen only a few times. The chain uses TRBV7-2 and TRBJ1-1, with D possibly being TRBD1 (5 bases). The CDR3 totals 14 residues. Trimming left V 6 bases short and J 7 bases short, with 18 bases between. CDR1 is SGHTA and CDR2 is FQGNSA in the germline V gene. The CDR3 nucleotides are TGTGCCAGCAGTGTACAGGAAGCAATCCATGAAGCTTTCTTT. Protein: CASSVQEAIHEAFF.

V and J are TRBV7-6 and TRBJ1-3; D remains unclear. Germline V lookup: CDR1 SGHVS, CDR2 FNYEAQ. V was cut by 0 bases and J by 1 base, with 13 bases left in between. The CDR3 runs to 17 residues. The CDR3 here is CASSLALSPRSGNTIYF. For the CDR3, the DNA is TGTGCCAGCAGCTTAGCTCTCAGTCCCAGATCTGGAAACACCATATATTTT.

The CDR3 reads CASSPEGTLGETQYF. DNA of the CDR3: TGTGCCAGCAGCCCGGAAGGTACACTCGGGGAGACCCAGTACTTC. The chain couples TRBV5-6 to TRBJ2-5; no clear D gene. V was cut by 4 bases and J by 5 bases, with 18 bases left in between. Germline values: CDR1 SGHDT, CDR2 YYEEEE. The CDR3 is 15 amino acids.

The chain recombines TRBV5-1 with TRBJ2-7; TRBD2 matches 8 bases. Unmatched junction bases numbered 10, after V lost 7 bases and J lost 4 bases. The CDR3 contains 14 residues. Per the germline V gene, CDR1 is SGHRS and CDR2 is YFSETQ. CDR3 DNA: TGCGCCAGCGCCCTTCTGCGGGGGGAATACGAGCAGTACTTC. Its translation is CASALLRGEYEQYF.

This chain connects TRBV5-1 to TRBJ2-7, with TRBD1 matching over 12 bases. Germline CDR1 and CDR2: SGHRS and YFSETQ. V was clipped by 4 bases and J by 4 bases; unmatched bases: 6. The CDR3 consists of 15 residues. The CDR3 sequence is CASSPGQGADYEQYF. DNA of the CDR3: TGCGCCAGCAGCCCGGGACAGGGGGCGGATTACGAGCAGTACTTC.

The V gene is TRBV7-8, the J gene TRBJ1-3; no reliable D call. The CDR3 runs to 15 residues. The germline CDR1 and CDR2 sequences are SGHVS and FQNEAQ. The germline V and J ends were trimmed by 4 bases and 0 bases, with 10 bases remaining between them. CDR3 loop: CASSYDGSSGNTIYF. CDR3 DNA sequence: TGTGCCAGCAGCTACGACGGGAGCTCTGGAAACACCATATATTTT.

The chain recombines TRBV5-1 with TRBJ1-4; 10 bases match TRBD1. After removal of 3 bases from V and 7 bases from J, the junction contained 12 bases not matched to a gene. CDR3 length: 17 amino acids. Germline assignment: CDR1 SGHRS and CDR2 YFSETQ. The CDR3 spells CASSSYNLWDRGEKLFF. CDR3 DNA sequence: TGCGCCAGCAGCTCCTACAATCTATGGGACAGGGGTGAAAAACTGTTTTTT. Drawing the rest from reference TRBV5-1 and TRBJ1-4, the complete variable domain is KAGVTQTPRYLIKTRGQQVTLSCSPISGHRSVSWYQQTPGQGLQFLFEYFSETQRNKGNFPGRFSGRQFSNSRSEMNVSTLELGDSALYLCASSSYNLWDRGEKLFFGSGTQLSVL.

V usage is TRBV27 and J usage is TRBJ2-1, with D tentatively TRBD2 (5 bases). The V end lost 3 bases, the J end lost 8 bases, and 11 bases lay between the germline ends. The V gene's germline CDR1 is MNHEY and CDR2 SMNVEV (reference sequence). The CDR3 is made up of 13 amino acids. CDR3 coding DNA: TGTGCCAGCAGTTTGCTACTAGATGATGAGCAGTTCTTC. Protein sequence: CASSLLLDDEQFF.

This chain joins TRBV5-1 and TRBJ2-7; possibly TRBD2 for D (5 bases). The CDR3 runs to 13 residues. Germline V gene data show CDR1 as SGHRS and CDR2 as YFSETQ. V was pared by 0 bases and J by 7 bases, with 11 bases between. CDR3 amino acids: CASSLGPTGEQYF. As DNA, the CDR3 is TGCGCCAGCAGCTTGGGGCCAACGGGAGAGCAGTACTTC.